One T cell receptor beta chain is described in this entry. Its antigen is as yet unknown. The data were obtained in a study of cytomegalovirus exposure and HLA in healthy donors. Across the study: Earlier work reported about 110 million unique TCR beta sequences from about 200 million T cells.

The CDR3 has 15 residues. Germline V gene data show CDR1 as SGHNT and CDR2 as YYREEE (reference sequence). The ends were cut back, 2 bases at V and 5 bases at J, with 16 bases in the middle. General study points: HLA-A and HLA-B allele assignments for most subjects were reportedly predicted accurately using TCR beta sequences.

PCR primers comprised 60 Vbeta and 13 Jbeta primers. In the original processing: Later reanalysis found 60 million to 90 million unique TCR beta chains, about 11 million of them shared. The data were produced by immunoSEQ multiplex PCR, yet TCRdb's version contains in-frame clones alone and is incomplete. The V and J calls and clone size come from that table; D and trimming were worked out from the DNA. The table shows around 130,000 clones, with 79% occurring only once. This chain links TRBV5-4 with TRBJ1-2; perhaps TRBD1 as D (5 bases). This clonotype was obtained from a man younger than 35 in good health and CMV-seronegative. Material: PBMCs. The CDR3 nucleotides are TGTGCCAGCAGCTTAAACGGGGGAGTTACTTATGGCTACACCTTC. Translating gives CASSLNGGVTYGYTF. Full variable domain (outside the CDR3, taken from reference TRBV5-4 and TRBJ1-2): ETGVTQSPTHLIKTRGQQVTLRCSSQSGHNTVSWYQQALGQGPQFIFQYYREEENGRGNFPPRFSGLQFPNYSSELNVNALELDDSALYLCASSLNGGVTYGYTFGSGTRLTVV.